The 27 T cell receptor beta chains below all came from one sample that was sequenced in a study of shared clonotypes between healthy human individuals. This table comes from immunoSEQ multiplex PCR, and its TCRdb copy is limited to in-frame clones, with some not included. The data show 2 million to 2.5 million clones, around 95% seen once. Input material: naive CD4+ T cells sorted from blood. Indicated subset: CD45RA+ positively selected. Receptor source: a young man in good health.

The chain employs TRBV5-1 and TRBJ1-5; no clear D. The V and J ends lost 4 bases and 0 bases respectively, with 11 bases between them. Germline values: CDR1 SGHRS, CDR2 YFSETQ. The CDR3 is made up of 15 amino acids. As DNA, the CDR3 is TGCGCCAGCAGCGAGAGAACTGGTAGCAATCAGCCCCAGCATTTT. Its translation is CASSERTGSNQPQHF.

This clone appeared once. This chain links TRBV29-1 with TRBJ2-7; D is unresolved. This CDR3 is built from 13 residues. The germline V and J ends were trimmed by 4 bases and 2 bases, with 12 bases remaining between them. The germline CDR1 and CDR2 sequences are SQVTM and ANQGSEA. The CDR3 loop reads CSVGIQQPYEQYF. As DNA, the CDR3 is TGCAGCGTTGGAATCCAACAGCCCTACGAGCAGTACTTC.

For this clone: The sample carries other DNA sequences with the same CDR3. The chain carries TRBV7-9 and TRBJ2-5; either TRBD1 or TRBD2 may supply D (6 bases each). V was cut by 2 bases and J by 5 bases, with 9 bases left in between. The germline gives CDR1 SEHNR, CDR2 FQNEAQ (reference sequence). The CDR3 is 13 amino acids. The DNA of the CDR3 is TGTGCCAGCAGCTTACCGGGGGCTGAGACCCAGTACTTC. Residues: CASSLPGAETQYF.

The gene calls are TRBV25-1 and TRBJ1-2; D not resolved. Per the germline V gene, CDR1 is MGHDK and CDR2 is SYGVNS. The CDR3 is made up of 17 amino acids. V was clipped by 1 base and J by 4 bases, with 19 bases between them. The CDR3 region is CASSESGGDGEVYGYTF. CDR3 in DNA: TGTGCCAGCAGTGAATCCGGCGGGGATGGGGAGGTCTATGGCTACACCTTC.

J is TRBJ1-2 and V is TRBV11-2, with D possibly matching TRBD1 (6 bases). Germline V gene sequence: CDR1 SGHAT, CDR2 FQNNGV. V lost 4 bases and J lost 7, with 10 bases in between. The CDR3 contains 12 residues. CDR3 nucleotide sequence: TGTGCCAGCAGCTCAGGGGAGAGTGGCTACACCTTC. Its translation is CASSSGESGYTF.

The CDR3 DNA sequence: TGTGCCAGTAGTCGGGACAGGGGGTACACTGAAGCTTTCTTT. Protein product: CASSRDRGYTEAFF. V gene TRBV19 combines with J gene TRBJ1-1; TRBD1 aligns across 11 bases. Unmatched junction bases numbered 2, after V lost 5 bases and J lost 3 bases. The CDR3 loop spans 14 amino acids. Germline V gene data show CDR1 as LNHDA and CDR2 as SQIVND (reference sequence).

This chain joins TRBV27 and TRBJ2-7; the D is unclear. The V gene's germline CDR1 is MNHEY and CDR2 SMNVEV (reference sequence). Trimming removed 5 bases at V and 6 bases at J, with 8 bases between. This CDR3 has 11 residues. The CDR3 loop reads CASSRSSEQYF. The DNA for the CDR3 is TGTGCCAGCAGTCGCTCATCCGAGCAGTACTTC.

Details on this clone: The sample carries other DNA sequences with the same CDR3. V usage is TRBV28 and J usage is TRBJ2-7, with D maybe TRBD1 (5 bases). CDR1 is MDHEN and CDR2 is SYDVKM in the germline V gene. V was pared by 1 base and J by 2 bases, with 6 bases between. The CDR3 extends over 13 amino acids. Here the CDR3 reads CASSLLGPYEQYF. CDR3 in DNA: TGTGCCAGCAGTTTATTGGGGCCCTACGAGCAGTACTTC.

This clone has just one count. This chain uses TRBV5-6 with TRBJ2-2; 13 nucleotides match TRBD2. The germline gives CDR1 SGHDT, CDR2 YYEEEE. Losses at the gene ends were 3 bases for V and 6 bases for J; bases not matched to a gene: 5. The CDR3 is made up of 16 amino acids. The DNA for the CDR3 is TGTGCCAGCAGCTCATGGACTAGCGGGAGACCCGGGGAGCTGTTTTTT. Translation: CASSSWTSGRPGELFF. The whole variable domain, remainder taken from reference TRBV5-6 and TRBJ2-2, is DAGVTQSPTHLIKTRGQQVTLRCSPKSGHDTVSWYQQALGQGPQFIFQYYEEEERQRGNFPDRFSGHQFPNYSSELNVNALLLGDSALYLCASSSWTSGRPGELFFGEGSRLTVL.

The genes are TRBV10-3 and TRBJ2-3; D unclear. This CDR3 comprises 14 residues. With 3 bases removed from V and 3 bases from J, the gap between germline ends came to 10 bases. The germline V gene encodes CDR1 ENHRY and CDR2 SYGVKD. The CDR3 spells CAISDSVRTDTQYF. As DNA, the CDR3 is TGTGCCATCAGTGACAGCGTACGGACAGATACGCAGTATTTT.

A single count supports this clone. V usage is TRBV10-1 and J usage is TRBJ2-5, with D tentatively TRBD2 (6 bases). This CDR3 comprises 16 residues. V lost 2 bases and J 2 bases, leaving 15 bases between the germline ends. Germline loops: CDR1 WNHNN, CDR2 SYGVQD (reference sequence). Here the CDR3 DNA reads TGCGCCAGCAGTGAGGGGGGGACGGGGCCACAAGAGACCCAGTACTTC. Encoded protein: CASSEGGTGPQETQYF.

V gene TRBV7-2 combines with J gene TRBJ2-7; TRBD1 might be the D (5 bases). The V gene lost 2 bases and the J gene lost 2 bases, with 10 bases spanning the gap. The CDR3 consists of 14 residues. Germline V CDR1 and CDR2: SGHTA, FQGNSA. The CDR3 DNA follows: TGTGCCAGCAGCTTAACGCCAGGGCCCTACGAGCAGTACTTC. Its protein product is CASSLTPGPYEQYF.

The chain has TRBV11-2 and TRBJ2-3; maybe TRBD1 (5 bases). The CDR3 totals 14 residues. Germline CDR1 SGHAT, CDR2 FQNNGV. Deletions cut 4 bases from V and 0 bases from J, with 8 bases between. The CDR3 nucleotides read TGTGCCAGCAGCTGGACATTTAGCACAGATACGCAGTATTTT. Translated: CASSWTFSTDTQYF.

A single count supports this clone. The J gene is TRBJ1-3, the V gene TRBV6-5, with no clear D. The CDR3 consists of 13 residues. CDR1 MNHEY and CDR2 SVGAGI come from the germline V gene. Deletions cut 1 base from V and 9 bases from J, with 10 bases between. The CDR3 DNA follows: TGTGCCAGCAGTTACTTGAGGAAGTGCACCATATATTTT. Translation gives CASSYLRKCTIYF.

The V gene is TRBV9, the J gene TRBJ2-5; 8 bases align to TRBD1. CDR1 is SGDLS, CDR2 YYNGEE, per germline. The V segment lost 3 bases and the J segment 1 base; nucleotides outside the gene matches: 5. The CDR3 is 15 amino acids. The CDR3 region is CASSAPGTGQETQYF. The CDR3 nucleotides read TGTGCCAGCAGCGCCCCCGGGACAGGCCAAGAGACCCAGTACTTC.

This sequence joins TRBV2 and TRBJ1-1; D is undetermined. This CDR3 is built from 11 residues. Trimming took off 6 bases at V and 4 bases at J, with 6 bases between the two ends. CDR1 is SNHLY and CDR2 is FYNNEI in the germline V gene. CDR3 residues: CASRESTEAFF. DNA of the CDR3: TGTGCCAGCAGGGAAAGCACTGAAGCTTTCTTT.

The rearrangement uses TRBV19 and TRBJ2-7, with D perhaps matching TRBD1 (5 bases). The CDR3 totals 13 residues. V lost 4 bases to trimming and J lost 3 bases, with 10 bases between them. The germline CDR1 and CDR2 sequences are LNHDA and SQIVND (reference sequence). This CDR3 is CASSRSGIYEQYF. DNA of the CDR3: TGTGCCAGTAGTAGGTCAGGGATCTACGAGCAGTACTTC. Using reference TRBV19 and TRBJ2-7 for the parts outside the CDR3, the full variable domain is DGGITQSPKYLFRKEGQNVTLSCEQNLNHDAMYWYRQDPGQGLRLIYYSQIVNDFQKGDIAEGYSVSREKKESFPLTVTSAQKNPTAFYLCASSRSGIYEQYFGPGTRLTVT.

For the CDR3, the DNA is TGCGCCAGCAGCCAAGAAGCGGGAGTCACCCACGAGCAGTACTTC. Amino acid sequence: CASSQEAGVTHEQYF. The rearrangement uses TRBV5-1 and TRBJ2-7; TRBD2 aligns across 8 bases. The germline V gene has CDR1 SGHRS and CDR2 YFSETQ. Trimming cost V 4 bases and J 5 bases; bases outside gene matches: 11. CDR3 size: 15 residues.

The rearrangement joins TRBV2 to TRBJ2-3, with TRBD2 identical over 9 bases. V shed 6 bases and J 6 bases; nucleotides not matched to a gene: 10. CDR3 length: 15 residues. Germline lookup yields CDR1 SNHLY and CDR2 FYNNEI. The CDR3 region is CASSRSGLATDTQYF. The CDR3 DNA sequence: TGTGCCAGCAGCCGGTCGGGACTAGCAACGGATACGCAGTATTTT.

The chain has TRBV19 and TRBJ2-2; D possibly corresponds to TRBD2 (6 bases). The CDR3 length is 15 residues. The V end lost 3 bases, the J end lost 7 bases, and 15 bases lay between the germline ends. Germline-derived CDR1 and CDR2 are LNHDA and SQIVND (reference sequence). CDR3 loop: CASSIGYGSGGELFF. The CDR3 region has the DNA TGTGCCAGTAGTATTGGGTACGGGAGTGGCGGGGAGCTGTTTTTT.

J is TRBJ2-6 and V is TRBV27; D gene ambiguous. This CDR3 contains 17 residues. From germline, CDR1 is MNHEY and CDR2 SMNVEV (reference sequence). Trimming removed 0 bases from V and 0 bases from J, with 9 bases in between. The CDR3 loop is CASSLSRTASGANVLTF. CDR3 in DNA: TGTGCCAGCAGTTTATCTAGGACGGCCTCTGGGGCCAACGTCCTGACTTTC.

V usage is TRBV30 and J usage is TRBJ2-2, with 8 positions matching TRBD2. Germline V CDR1 and CDR2: GTSNPN, SVGIG (reference sequence). The CDR3 length is 15 residues. J was trimmed by 5 bases and V by 3 bases; bases with no gene match: 8. The CDR3 DNA follows: TGTGCCTGGAGGCTAACGGGAGGGCCTACCGGGGAGCTGTTTTTT. This sequence encodes CAWRLTGGPTGELFF.

The chain combines TRBV4-1 with TRBJ2-3; tentative D call: TRBD2 (6 bases). Germline V gene lookup returns CDR1 MGHRA and CDR2 YSYEKL. The CDR3 totals 15 residues. Trimming removed 3 bases from V and 4 bases from J, with 14 bases in between. Here the CDR3 reads CASSQGGDTPDTQYF. CDR3 nucleotides: TGCGCCAGCAGCCAGGGAGGCGATACTCCAGATACGCAGTATTTT.

This clone was seen only a few times. The chain joins TRBV30 to TRBJ2-7; 10 positions agree with TRBD1. Per germline, CDR1 GTSNPN and CDR2 SVGIG (reference sequence). Losses at the gene ends were 5 bases for V and 1 base for J; bases not matched to a gene: 5. The length of the CDR3 is 14 residues. The CDR3 region is CAWGTGVLSYEQYF. The CDR3 nucleotides are TGTGCCTGGGGGACAGGGGTCTTGTCCTACGAGCAGTACTTC.

The chain recombines TRBV28 with TRBJ1-5; weak D call: TRBD1 (5 bases). Germline loops: CDR1 MDHEN, CDR2 SYDVKM. The length of the CDR3 is 18 residues. The V end lost 5 bases, the J end lost 4 bases, and 24 bases lay between the germline ends. The CDR3 region is CASSPRMFRQGGNQPQHF. CDR3 nucleotide sequence: TGTGCCAGCAGTCCCCGGATGTTCAGGCAGGGAGGAAATCAGCCCCAGCATTTT.

The chain combines TRBV7-6 with TRBJ2-4; D is unresolved. CDR1 and CDR2 (germline): SGHVS, FNYEAQ. There are 13 residues in the CDR3. The V and J ends lost 5 bases and 0 bases respectively, with 5 bases between them. The chain's CDR3 is CASSGVAKNIQYF. The CDR3 nucleotides read TGTGCCAGCAGCGGGGTAGCCAAAAACATTCAGTACTTC.

The V call is TRBV4-1, the J call TRBJ2-7, with TRBD2 matching 9 bases. Per the germline V gene, CDR1 is MGHRA and CDR2 is YSYEKL. V lost 1 base and J lost 5; bases outside the gene matches: 12. The CDR3 length is 17 residues. CDR3 region: CASSQVLVAGAVHEQYF. The CDR3 DNA is TGCGCCAGCAGCCAAGTTTTAGTAGCGGGAGCCGTCCACGAGCAGTACTTC.